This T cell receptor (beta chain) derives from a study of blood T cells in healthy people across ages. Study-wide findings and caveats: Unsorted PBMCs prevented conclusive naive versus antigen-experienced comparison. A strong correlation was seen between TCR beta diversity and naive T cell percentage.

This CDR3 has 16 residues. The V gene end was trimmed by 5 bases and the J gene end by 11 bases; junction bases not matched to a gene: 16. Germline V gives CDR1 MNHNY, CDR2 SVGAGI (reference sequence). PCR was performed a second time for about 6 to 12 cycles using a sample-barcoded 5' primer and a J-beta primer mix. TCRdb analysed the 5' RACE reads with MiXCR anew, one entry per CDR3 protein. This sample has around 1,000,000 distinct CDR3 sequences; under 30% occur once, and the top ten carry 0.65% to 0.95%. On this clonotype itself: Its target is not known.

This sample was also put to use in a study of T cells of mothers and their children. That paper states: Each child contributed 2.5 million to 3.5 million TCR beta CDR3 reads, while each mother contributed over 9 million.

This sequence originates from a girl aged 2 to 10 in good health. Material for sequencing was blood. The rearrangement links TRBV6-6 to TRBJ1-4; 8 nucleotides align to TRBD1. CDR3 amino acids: CASSRGQAAPQVKLFF. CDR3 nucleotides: TGTGCCAGCAGTCGGGGACAGGCGGCCCCCCAGGTGAAACTGTTTTTT.